This T cell receptor (beta chain) was recorded in a study of blood T cell repertoires in COVID-19. Study-level background: From T cells, B-cell-depleted T cells, or PBMCs came the material, which was cDNA or gDNA.

The protocol was immunoSEQ multiplex PCR, while the TCRdb copy is restricted to in-frame clones and leaves out a portion. The table has around 250,000 clones, roughly nine tenths seen once. The CDR3 totals 14 residues. Trimming cost V 5 bases and J 5 bases; bases outside gene matches: 6. Germline assignment: CDR1 MNHEY and CDR2 SVGAGI. This clone was seen once. Sequenced sample: peripheral blood. The chain recombines TRBV6-5 with TRBJ2-7, with 10 bases identical to TRBD1. This clonotype was obtained from a man aged 55-75 years with acute or convalescent COVID-19. The DNA of the CDR3 is TGTGCCAGCAGTAAACTCGGGACAGGGGACGAGCAGTACTTC. It translates to CASSKLGTGDEQYF.